The 14 T cell receptor beta chains listed next were all sequenced from one sample in a study of blood T cells in healthy people across ages (dated by TCRdb to the mid-2010s). Libraries were made using 5' RACE. These reads were obtained on an Illumina HiSeq 2500. A second PCR of about 7 to 12 cycles was run with a J-beta primer mix and a sample-barcoded 5' primer. Starting from the raw public reads, TCRdb applied fastp trimming at Q25, assembled clones with MiXCR and retained in-frame beta chains. Records with the same CDR3 protein are collapsed into one entry carrying the most frequent genes and DNA. This sample holds about 780,000 distinct CDR3 sequences; 46% were observed only once. Around 18% of the sample goes to the ten largest clones. The specimen sequenced was blood. The receptors were sampled from an elderly man in good health.

There are a few counts of this clonotype. V is TRBV4-3 and J is TRBJ2-1; TRBD2 agrees at 7 bases. V trimming: 3 bases; J trimming: 1 base; junction bases outside the gene matches: 3. This CDR3 comprises 15 residues. CDR1 and CDR2 from the germline V gene are LGHNA and YSLEER. This CDR3 is CASSQLAASYNEQFF. CDR3 nucleotides: TGCGCCAGCAGCCAGCTAGCGGCTTCCTACAATGAGCAGTTCTTC.

V usage is TRBV7-2 and J usage is TRBJ1-2; 8 bases map to TRBD1. The CDR3 sequence is 15 residues long. The V and J ends lost 1 base and 6 bases, in that order; junction bases with no gene match: 7. Germline V CDR1 and CDR2: SGHTA, FQGNSA. The DNA of the CDR3 is TGTGCCAGCAGCTTAGGCCTCGGACAGGGCCATGGCTACACCTTC. This codes for CASSLGLGQGHGYTF.

The rearrangement uses TRBV6-1 and TRBJ1-2, with 10 bases aligning to TRBD1. The CDR3 runs to 15 residues. Germline V gene sequence: CDR1 MNHNS, CDR2 SASEGT. Trimming took 4 bases from V and 4 from J; bases not matched to a gene: 6. CDR3 amino acids: CASSVGQGVAYGYTF. The CDR3 DNA follows: TGTGCCAGCAGTGTCGGACAGGGGGTTGCCTATGGCTACACCTTC.

The CDR3 DNA is TGTGCCAGCAGCCCCCATGGGGGCACGGTCTATGGCTACACCTTC. Protein product: CASSPHGGTVYGYTF. The chain joins TRBV7-3 to TRBJ1-2, with D possibly TRBD1 on 6 matching bases. The CDR3 is 15 residues long. V was cut by 5 bases and J by 4 bases, with 17 bases left in between. The germline V gene has CDR1 SGHTA and CDR2 FQGTGA.

This clonotype was detected once. The chain combines TRBV29-1 with TRBJ2-1; 10 nucleotides align to TRBD2. The J segment lost 0 bases and the V segment lost 4 bases, leaving 9 bases of the junction unmatched. Germline V gene lookup returns CDR1 SQVTM and CDR2 ANQGSEA. The CDR3 consists of 17 residues. The CDR3 is CSVATGTSEISYNEQFF. CDR3 coding DNA: TGCAGCGTTGCTACTGGGACTAGCGAGATCTCCTACAATGAGCAGTTCTTC.

V and J are TRBV20-1 and TRBJ1-5; D gene uncertain. Deletions cut 2 bases from V and 0 bases from J, with 5 bases between. The germline V gene encodes CDR1 DFQATT and CDR2 SNEGSKA (reference sequence). The CDR3 runs 13 residues. CDR3 in amino acids: CSARQDSNQPQHF. The CDR3 DNA sequence: TGCAGTGCTAGACAGGATAGCAATCAGCCCCAGCATTTT.

The J gene is TRBJ1-4, the V gene TRBV5-1; tentative D call: TRBD1 (6 bases). The CDR3 spans 14 residues. Germline-derived CDR1 and CDR2 are SGHRS and YFSETQ. Deletions cut 2 bases from V and 8 bases from J, with 13 bases between. The DNA for the CDR3 is TGCGCCAGCAGCTTTTTTGGACAGCGGGAAAAACTGTTTTTT. Its translation: CASSFFGQREKLFF.

This clonotype has a handful of counts. The chain recombines TRBV7-2 with TRBJ2-6, with 11 bases lining up with TRBD2. CDR1 and CDR2 (germline): SGHTA, FQGNSA. The CDR3 is made up of 19 amino acids. V dropped 1 base and J dropped 0; count of bases not matched to a gene: 5. The CDR3 spells CASSLGRLAGPSGANVLTF. CDR3 DNA sequence: TGTGCCAGCAGCTTAGGACGACTAGCGGGGCCCTCTGGGGCCAACGTCCTGACTTTC. The whole variable domain, remainder taken from reference TRBV7-2 and TRBJ2-6, is GAGVSQSPSNKVTEKGKDVELRCDPISGHTALYWYRQSLGQGLEFLIYFQGNSAPDKSGLPSDRFSAERTGGSVSTLTIQRTQQEDSAVYLCASSLGRLAGPSGANVLTFGAGSRLTVL.

This chain uses TRBV20-1 with TRBJ1-3, with D possibly TRBD1 on 5 matching bases. This CDR3 contains 14 residues. The germline CDR1 and CDR2 sequences are DFQATT and SNEGSKA (reference sequence). V gave up 3 bases and J gave up 4 bases, with 13 bases separating them. CDR3 sequence: CSARPGGFGNTIYF. The CDR3 nucleotides read TGCAGTGCTAGGCCTGGGGGGTTCGGAAACACCATATATTTT.

Worth noting for this clonotype: A much larger clonotype is one base distant, so this may be a read error. The chain is built from TRBV7-2 and TRBJ2-5, with D possibly TRBD2 on 6 matching bases. The germline CDR1 and CDR2 sequences are SGHTA and FQGNSA. The CDR3 runs 15 residues. The CDR3 coding sequence is TGTGCCAGCAGCGGAGGGACGGCGAAGAAAGGGGAGCAGCACTTC. It is translated as CASSGGTAKKGEQHF.

The J gene is TRBJ2-2, the V gene TRBV5-1, with D uncertain. The ends were cut back, 4 bases at V and 2 bases at J, with 9 bases in the middle. The CDR3 is 14 residues long. Germline V gene sequence: CDR1 SGHRS, CDR2 YFSETQ. The CDR3, as DNA: TGCGCCAGCAGCCCGTCACACAACACCGGGGAGCTGTTTTTT. Translated, it gives CASSPSHNTGELFF. Supplemented by reference TRBV5-1 and TRBJ2-2, the full variable domain reads KAGVTQTPRYLIKTRGQQVTLSCSPISGHRSVSWYQQTPGQGLQFLFEYFSETQRNKGNFPGRFSGRQFSNSRSEMNVSTLELGDSALYLCASSPSHNTGELFFGEGSRLTVL.

This clonotype showed up just once. The chain has TRBV5-1 and TRBJ2-7, with 7 bases lining up with TRBD2. In germline, CDR1 is SGHRS, CDR2 YFSETQ. With V trimmed by 3 bases and J by 3 bases, 3 bases remained unmatched. CDR3 length: 13 amino acids. CDR3 nucleotides: TGCGCCAGCAGCTGGGAGGGTCTCTACGAGCAGTACTTC. Its translation: CASSWEGLYEQYF.

J is TRBJ2-5 and V is TRBV7-9; tentative D call: TRBD1 (6 bases). V was shortened by 2 bases and J by 11 bases, with 21 bases between the two germline ends. The germline V gene has CDR1 SEHNR and CDR2 FQNEAQ (reference sequence). The CDR3 sequence is 15 residues long. The CDR3 region has the DNA TGTGCCAGCAGCTTAATGGGCCGTGGGGACAATGAGCAGTACTTC. Its protein product is CASSLMGRGDNEQYF. Full variable domain (rest looked up from reference TRBV7-9 and TRBJ2-5): DTGVSQNPRHKITKRGQNVTFRCDPISEHNRLYWYRQTLGQGPEFLTYFQNEAQLEKSRLLSDRFSAERPKGSFSTLEIQRTEQGDSAMYLCASSLMGRGDNEQYFGPGTRLLVL.

The V call is TRBV7-2, the J call TRBJ2-4; 9 bases match TRBD1. The junction had 15 bases not matched to a gene; V was cut back by 5 bases and J by 13 bases. The CDR3 consists of 15 residues. In germline, CDR1 is SGHTA, CDR2 FQGNSA. CDR3 residues: CASSGRGTGFGQQYF. CDR3 in DNA: TGTGCCAGCAGCGGGCGGGGGACAGGGTTCGGACAGCAGTACTTC.